Below, one TCR beta chain is given with its context. This CDR3 has 14 amino acids. CDR1 and CDR2 (germline): ENHRY, SYGVKD. Germline trimming cut 5 bases from V and 6 bases from J; bases unmatched to any gene: 5. These data are taken from a study of blood T cell repertoires in COVID-19. In the study overall: In each case, the material was cDNA or gDNA derived from T cells, B-cell-depleted T cells, or PBMCs.

The table came from immunoSEQ multiplex PCR; TCRdb's copy has only in-frame clones and leaves some out. The sample has 300,000 to 400,000 clones, roughly 86% seen once; the top ten hold 2.5% to 3.5%. The chain couples TRBV10-3 to TRBJ1-4; the match to TRBD1 covers 8 bases. Sequencing used peripheral blood. This clonotype was sampled from a human donor in a cohort sampled during active COVID-19. The CDR3, as DNA: TGTGCCATCAGTCAAGGACAGGGTGATGAAAAACTGTTTTTT. Encoded protein: CAISQGQGDEKLFF.